Detailed here is one T cell receptor (beta chain). Its antigen remains unidentified. The junction departs from germline at one end; a sequencing error may be responsible. The donors were healthy, HIV-negative adults with no recently reported acute infections or vaccinations. Every donor was a Caucasian adult living in Nashville, Tennessee, USA. CD4+ T cells were enriched through magnetic negative selection, after which naive cells were positively selected on CD45RA and the remaining negative fraction served as the memory subset. After blood collection by leukapheresis, PBMCs were isolated using Ficoll-Histopaque density gradient centrifugation and then cryopreserved in the vapor phase of liquid nitrogen. Purity and quantity of every magnetically sorted T cell population were checked by analytical flow cytometry. From each sorted fraction, genomic DNA was isolated and quantified by UV absorbance on a Nanodrop 2000c.

TCR CDR3 regions were amplified from genomic DNA by multiplex PCR using the deep immunoSEQ assay. Extracted genomic DNA from each cell subset was spread evenly across all wells of several immunoSEQ 96-well plates, with each plate serving as a replicate. For sorted subsets, each replicate PCR was loaded with roughly 200 ng genomic DNA, equivalent to 30,000 to 35,000 T cell genomes. The purified libraries were quantified using a Qubit 3.0 fluorometer, sized with a Bioanalyzer 2100, and then quantified again using the KAPA Library Quantification kit. Every immunoSEQ 96-well plate was sequenced on a dedicated single-read 150-cycle Illumina NextSeq 550 flow cell. The authors' pipeline ran thus. Because the immunoSEQ output held only junctional sequences and lacked quality scores, the filtering could not match the filtering applied to full-length reads. To assign V/J genes and CDR3, sequences were annotated against IMGT germline references using PyIR, a Python wrapper for IgBLAST v1.9. Reads were filtered out if the reads had weak V/J assignments (E-value above 1e-6), no CDR3, stop codons, out-of-frame junctions, or ambiguous translated residues. V3J clonotypes were defined by identical inferred V gene, J gene, and CDR3 amino acid sequence. The percentage overlap between two repertoires was calculated by dividing the number of shared unique clonotypes by the size of the smaller repertoire. Three approaches were used to assess repertoire richness: RTK rarefaction, the Chao1 estimator, and Recon v2.1 estimates of unobserved clonotypes. OLGA was used to compute generation probabilities for all TCRbeta clonotypes that the gDNA method yielded from a few donors. TCRdb stores this immuneACCESS table with in-frame sequences only. Part of the clones is absent; in the studies checked, under half of the shortfall reflects unresolved V genes, and no reason is known for the rest. The V and J calls and clone size were taken over from that table, and D and trimming were inferred from the DNA. In all, the sample holds 650,000 to 800,000 clones, and roughly two thirds of those were seen once. Less than 2% of the sample lies in the top ten.

This sample was taken from a study of shared clonotypes between healthy human individuals (dated by TCRdb to 2020 to 2021). With regard to the full study: The cohort included a few men and two women between 18 and 49 years of age. Each donor's leukapheresis produced roughly between roughly 0.85 and 9.5 billion PBMCs. To estimate repertoire size and how much clonotype sharing occurs between individuals, the study deeply sequenced the blood TCR repertoires of about five healthy adults. Libraries were prepared and TCR repertoires were sequenced by different laboratories using diverse techniques, in order to increase sequencing depth and limit assay-specific biases. Per donor, three plates each were used for CD4 naive and CD4 memory, two for CD8 naive, and one for CD8 memory.

What the research found in general, with its limitations: Clonotypes shared by all four sorted-subset donors showed higher generation probabilities than non-shared clonotypes. Roughly 5% of naive CD4, approximately 3.7% of naive CD8, roughly 2.5% of memory CD4, and less than 0.45% of memory CD8 clonotypes were shared across four donors. The genetic and exposure-history diversity represented was limited by the small number of donors. Naive subsets generally had larger estimated clonotype richness than memory subsets. Rarefaction of sorted-subset datasets indicated incomplete sequencing despite the large sequencing depth. Pairwise subsampling led to the expectation that sequencing depth would affect the degree of clonotype sharing among donors. Only blood was sampled, and tissue TCR repertoires likely differ from those in blood.

The germline V gene yields SGHRS for CDR1 and YFSETQ for CDR2. The CDR3 numbers 16 residues from cysteine through phenylalanine. Here the CDR3 DNA is all that survives: 48 bases in frame from base 1. The sequenced material came from memory CD4+ T cells sorted from blood. In the paper's terms, the cell subset or site label means: CD45RA-negative fraction. This receptor was taken from a woman younger than 45 in good health. The chain couples TRBV5-1 to TRBJ2-7; no confident D gene assignment can be made. The CDR3 amino acid sequence is: CASGFAHPPATYEQYF. In nucleotide form, the sequence is TGCGCCAGCGGCTTCGCTCATCCCCCAGCGACCTACGAGCAGTACTTC.